This T cell receptor (beta chain) was identified in a study of blood T cell repertoires in COVID-19. Study background: The origin of the acute and convalescent COVID-19 samples was the United States, Italy and Spain. Nucleic acid was either cDNA or gDNA, and it came from T cells, B-cell-depleted T cells, or PBMCs.

The CDR3 sequence is 14 residues long. V was clipped by 7 bases and J by 8 bases; unmatched bases: 9. Germline CDR1 and CDR2: SNHLY and FYNNEI. Authors' analysis steps: From reference gene primer amplification, estimates of nucleated cell counts were derived. This table comes from immunoSEQ multiplex PCR, and its TCRdb copy is limited to in-frame clones, with some not included. The V and J calls and clone size were taken over from that table, and D and trimming were inferred from the DNA. The sample records 200,000 to 300,000 clones, 84% being singletons. The chain uses TRBV2 and TRBJ2-1; 9 bases are a match to TRBD1. Sequences were obtained from peripheral blood. The sequence was obtained from a man aged 55-75 years with acute or convalescent COVID-19. The CDR3 nucleotides are TGTGCCAGCAAAGGGACAGGGACACGGGATGAGCAGTTCTTC. Translation gives CASKGTGTRDEQFF.